This T cell receptor beta chain came from a study of radiotherapy plus CTLA-4 blockade in lung cancer. Study-wide context: Among all patients, approximately 17% showed objective responses, while about 31% had disease control.

Assay: immunoSEQ multiplex PCR; the TCRdb copy retains only in-frame clones and omits some. The sample shows over 100,000 clones, 81% of them seen only once. The CDR3 extends over 14 amino acids. Per germline, CDR1 SQVTM and CDR2 ANQGSEA. V lost 7 bases and J lost 3, with 15 bases in between. The rearrangement joins TRBV29-1 to TRBJ2-2; D could derive from TRBD1 or TRBD2 (6 bases each). This clonotype originated in a human donor with non-small cell lung cancer that progressed on radiotherapy plus ipilimumab. Some clones in this sample may be carry-over from other donors' samples. Specimen: peripheral blood, collected from a patient treated with radiotherapy plus ipilimumab. In nucleotides, the CDR3 is TGCAGCGGACAAAGGGGGGTCGACACCGGGGAGCTGTTTTTT. Protein sequence: CSGQRGVDTGELFF.